This T cell receptor beta chain was sequenced during a study of blood T cell repertoires in COVID-19. V was clipped by 0 bases and J by 2 bases, with 11 bases between them. The germline gives CDR1 MNHEY, CDR2 SVGAGI. The CDR3 covers 16 residues. Authors' data handling: Scientists estimated how many nucleated cells there were by amplifying reference gene primers. TCRdb keeps only in-frame clones here, not all; method: immunoSEQ multiplex PCR. That table is the source of V, J and clone size, and D and trimming were worked out from the DNA. The sample lists a few hundred thousand clones, around nine tenths occurring once.

This chain joins TRBV6-5 and TRBJ1-5; possible D gene TRBD1, 6 bases. Sequencing used peripheral blood. The TCR comes from a woman in her sixties or seventies with COVID-19, enrolled during active disease. The CDR3 region is CASSYSHRVGNQPQHF. CDR3 sequence (DNA): TGTGCCAGCAGTTACTCGCACAGGGTAGGCAATCAGCCCCAGCATTTT.